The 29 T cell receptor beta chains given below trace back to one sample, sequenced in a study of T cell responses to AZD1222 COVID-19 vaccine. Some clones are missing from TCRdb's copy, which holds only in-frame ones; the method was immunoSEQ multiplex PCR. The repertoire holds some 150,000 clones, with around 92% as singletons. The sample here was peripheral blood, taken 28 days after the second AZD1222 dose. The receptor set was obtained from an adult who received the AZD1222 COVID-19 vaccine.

CDR3 sequence (DNA): TGTGCCAGCAGGACAACCGAGTCGTCCGAGCAGTACTTC. Amino acid sequence: CASRTTESSEQYF. The chain has TRBV28 and TRBJ2-7; D unclear. Between the trimmed V and J ends, which lost 6 bases and 6 bases, there was a span of 15 bases. Germline V gene lookup returns CDR1 MDHEN and CDR2 SYDVKM. The CDR3 has 13 amino acids. The full variable domain, completed using reference TRBV28 and TRBJ2-7, is DVKVTQSSRYLVKRTGEKVFLECVQDMDHENMFWYRQDPGLGLRLIYFSYDVKMKEKGDIPEGYSVSREKKERFSLILESASTNQTSMYLCASRTTESSEQYFGPGTRLTVT.

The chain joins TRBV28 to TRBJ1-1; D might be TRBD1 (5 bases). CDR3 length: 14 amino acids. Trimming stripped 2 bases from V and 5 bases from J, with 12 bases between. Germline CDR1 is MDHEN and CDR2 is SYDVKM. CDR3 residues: CASSLGTRRTEAFF. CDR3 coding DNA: TGTGCCAGCAGTTTAGGGACCCGAAGGACTGAAGCTTTCTTT.

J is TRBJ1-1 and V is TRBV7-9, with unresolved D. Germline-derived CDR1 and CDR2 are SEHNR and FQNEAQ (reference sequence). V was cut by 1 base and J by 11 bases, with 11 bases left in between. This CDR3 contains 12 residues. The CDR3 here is CASSLVNGMAFF. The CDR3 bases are TGTGCCAGCAGCTTAGTGAACGGGATGGCTTTCTTT.

The CDR3 here is CASSIQGNTEAFF. DNA of the CDR3: TGTGCCAGCTCGATCCAGGGGAACACTGAAGCTTTCTTT. The V gene is TRBV18, the J gene TRBJ1-1, with a tentative D call TRBD1 (5 bases). The CDR3 runs to 13 residues. CDR1 KGHSH and CDR2 LQKENI come from the germline V gene. Trimming pared 6 bases from V and 1 base from J, leaving 9 bases between.

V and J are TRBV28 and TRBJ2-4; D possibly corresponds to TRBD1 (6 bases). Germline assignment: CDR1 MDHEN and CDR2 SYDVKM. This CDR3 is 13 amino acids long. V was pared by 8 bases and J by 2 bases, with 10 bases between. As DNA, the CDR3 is TGTGCCAGCCGGCAGGGGACCAAAAACATTCAGTACTTC. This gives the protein CASRQGTKNIQYF.

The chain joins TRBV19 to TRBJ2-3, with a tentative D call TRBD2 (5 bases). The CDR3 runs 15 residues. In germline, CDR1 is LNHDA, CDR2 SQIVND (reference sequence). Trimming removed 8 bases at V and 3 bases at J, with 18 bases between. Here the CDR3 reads CASSQEGGRTDTQYF. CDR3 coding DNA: TGTGCCAGTTCACAAGAGGGTGGGCGGACAGATACGCAGTATTTT.

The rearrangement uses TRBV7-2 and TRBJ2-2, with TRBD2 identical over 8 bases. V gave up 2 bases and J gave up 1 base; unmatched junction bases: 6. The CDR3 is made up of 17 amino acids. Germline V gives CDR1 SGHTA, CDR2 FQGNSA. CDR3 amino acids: CASSLRGSGRNTGELFF. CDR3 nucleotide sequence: TGTGCCAGCAGCTTAAGGGGGAGCGGGAGGAACACCGGGGAGCTGTTTTTT.

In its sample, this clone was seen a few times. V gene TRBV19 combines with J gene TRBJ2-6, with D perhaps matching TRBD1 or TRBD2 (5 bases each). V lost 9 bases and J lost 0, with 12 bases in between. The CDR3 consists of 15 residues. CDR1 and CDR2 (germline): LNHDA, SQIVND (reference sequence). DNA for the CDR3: TGTGCCAGCAGGGACGGAAGCTCTGGGGCCAACGTCCTGACTTTC. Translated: CASRDGSSGANVLTF.

The CDR3 loop reads CAWNPGSGYTF. CDR3 sequence (DNA): TGTGCCTGGAACCCGGGGTCTGGCTACACCTTC. The J gene is TRBJ1-2, the V gene TRBV30; D gene unclear. The CDR3 totals 11 residues. V lost 4 bases to trimming and J lost 7 bases, with 10 bases between them. Germline CDR1 reads GTSNPN; CDR2 reads SVGIG (reference sequence). Drawing the rest from reference TRBV30 and TRBJ1-2, the complete variable domain is SQTIHQWPATLVQPVGSPLSLECTVEGTSNPNLYWYRQAAGRGLQLLFYSVGIGQISSEVPQNLSASRPQDRQFILSSKKLLLSDSGFYLCAWNPGSGYTFGSGTRLTVV.

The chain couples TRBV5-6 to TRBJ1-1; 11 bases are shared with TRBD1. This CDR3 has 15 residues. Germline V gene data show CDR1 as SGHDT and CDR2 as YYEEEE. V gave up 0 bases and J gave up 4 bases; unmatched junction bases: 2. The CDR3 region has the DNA TGTGCCAGCAGCTTGGCCGGGACAGGGGGCACTGAAGCTTTCTTT. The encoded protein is CASSLAGTGGTEAFF.

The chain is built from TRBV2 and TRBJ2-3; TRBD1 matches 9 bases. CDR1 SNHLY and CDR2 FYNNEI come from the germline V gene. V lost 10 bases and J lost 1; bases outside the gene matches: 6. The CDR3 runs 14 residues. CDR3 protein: CAIEDRGGTDTQYF. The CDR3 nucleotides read TGTGCCATTGAGGACAGGGGTGGCACAGATACGCAGTATTTT.

CDR3 sequence reads: CASTTAGQGIRGYTF. The CDR3 DNA reads TGTGCCAGCACCACCGCGGGGCAGGGGATAAGGGGCTACACCTTC. The chain has TRBV28 and TRBJ1-2; the D gene is possibly TRBD1 (6 bases). V lost 7 bases and J 8 bases, leaving 23 bases between the germline ends. The CDR3 is 15 residues long. The germline V gene encodes CDR1 MDHEN and CDR2 SYDVKM.

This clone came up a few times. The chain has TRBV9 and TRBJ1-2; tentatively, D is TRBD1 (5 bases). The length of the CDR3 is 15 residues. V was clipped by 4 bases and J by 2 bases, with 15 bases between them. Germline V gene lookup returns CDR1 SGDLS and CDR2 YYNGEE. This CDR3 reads CASSSGGGMNYGYTF. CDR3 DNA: TGTGCCAGCAGCTCCGGGGGGGGAATGAACTATGGCTACACCTTC.

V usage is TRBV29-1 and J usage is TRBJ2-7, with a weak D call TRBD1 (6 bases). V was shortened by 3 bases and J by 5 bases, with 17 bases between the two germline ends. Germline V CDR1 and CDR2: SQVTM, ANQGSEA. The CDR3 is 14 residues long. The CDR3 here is CSVDSGASRDEQYF. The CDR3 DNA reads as TGCAGCGTTGATTCAGGGGCCTCGAGGGACGAGCAGTACTTC.

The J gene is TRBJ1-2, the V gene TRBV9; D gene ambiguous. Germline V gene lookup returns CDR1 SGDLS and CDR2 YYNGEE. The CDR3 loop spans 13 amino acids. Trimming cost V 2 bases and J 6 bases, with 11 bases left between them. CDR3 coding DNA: TGTGCCAGCAGCGTTGGACCAAGAGATGGCTACACCTTC. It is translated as CASSVGPRDGYTF. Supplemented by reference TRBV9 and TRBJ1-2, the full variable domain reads DSGVTQTPKHLITATGQRVTLRCSPRSGDLSVYWYQQSLDQGLQFLIQYYNGEERAKGNILERFSAQQFPDLHSELNLSSLELGDSALYFCASSVGPRDGYTFGSGTRLTVV.

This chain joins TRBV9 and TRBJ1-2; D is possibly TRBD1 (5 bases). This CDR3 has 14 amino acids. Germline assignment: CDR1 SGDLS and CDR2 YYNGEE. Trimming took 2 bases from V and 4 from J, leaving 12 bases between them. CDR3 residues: CASSVAPGAYGYTF. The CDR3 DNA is TGTGCCAGCAGCGTCGCCCCCGGGGCCTATGGCTACACCTTC.

CDR3 residues: CASSAQAMGGGTEAFF. CDR3 nucleotides: TGTGCCAGCAGCGCGCAGGCCATGGGGGGGGGCACTGAAGCTTTCTTT. The genes are TRBV7-2 and TRBJ1-1; D may be TRBD1 (5 bases). The V and J ends lost 5 bases and 4 bases respectively, with 20 bases between them. The V gene's germline CDR1 is SGHTA and CDR2 FQGNSA. CDR3 length: 16 residues.

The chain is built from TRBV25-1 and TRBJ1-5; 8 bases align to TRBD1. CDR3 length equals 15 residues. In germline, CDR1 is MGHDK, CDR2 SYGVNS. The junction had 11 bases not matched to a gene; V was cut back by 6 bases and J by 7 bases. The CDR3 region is CASSDAGTGGQPQHF. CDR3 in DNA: TGTGCCAGCAGCGATGCCGGGACAGGAGGCCAGCCCCAGCATTTT. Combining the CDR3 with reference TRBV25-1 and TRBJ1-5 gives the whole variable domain EADIYQTPRYLVIGTGKKITLECSQTMGHDKMYWYQQDPGMELHLIHYSYGVNSTEKGDLSSESTVSRIRTEHFPLTLESARPSHTSQYLCASSDAGTGGQPQHFGDGTRLSIL.

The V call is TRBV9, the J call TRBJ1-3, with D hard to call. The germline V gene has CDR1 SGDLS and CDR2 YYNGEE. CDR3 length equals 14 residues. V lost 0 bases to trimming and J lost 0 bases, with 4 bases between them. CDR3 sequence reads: CASSVEDSGNTIYF. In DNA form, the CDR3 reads TGTGCCAGCAGCGTAGAAGACTCTGGAAACACCATATATTTT. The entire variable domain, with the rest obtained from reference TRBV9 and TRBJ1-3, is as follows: DSGVTQTPKHLITATGQRVTLRCSPRSGDLSVYWYQQSLDQGLQFLIQYYNGEERAKGNILERFSAQQFPDLHSELNLSSLELGDSALYFCASSVEDSGNTIYFGEGSWLTVV.

The CDR3 nucleotides read TGTGCCAGCATTGTCCAGGGGTCTCTAAATCAGCCCCAGCATTTT. It codes for CASIVQGSLNQPQHF. The genes are TRBV6-5 and TRBJ1-5; a weak D match, TRBD1 (6 bases). Germline V CDR1 and CDR2: MNHEY, SVGAGI. The ends were cut back, 7 bases at V and 4 bases at J, with 17 bases in the middle. The CDR3 loop spans 15 amino acids.

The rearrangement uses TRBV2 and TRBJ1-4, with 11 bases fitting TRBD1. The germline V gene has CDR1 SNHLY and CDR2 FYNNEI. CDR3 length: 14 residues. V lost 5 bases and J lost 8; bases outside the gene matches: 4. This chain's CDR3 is CASSRGQGEEKLFF. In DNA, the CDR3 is TGTGCCAGCAGTAGGGGACAGGGGGAGGAAAAACTGTTTTTT. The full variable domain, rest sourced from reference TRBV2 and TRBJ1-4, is EPEVTQTPSHQVTQMGQEVILRCVPISNHLYFYWYRQILGQKVEFLVSFYNNEISEKSEIFDDQFSVERPDGSNFTLKIRSTKLEDSAMYFCASSRGQGEEKLFFGSGTQLSVL.

CDR3 sequence reads: CASKPGQERGVYGYTF. The CDR3 nucleotides are TGTGCCAGCAAACCGGGACAGGAACGCGGAGTCTATGGCTACACCTTC. V usage is TRBV2 and J usage is TRBJ1-2, with 8 bases identical to TRBD1. This CDR3 contains 16 residues. V shed 7 bases, J shed 4 bases, and the junction held 14 bases outside the gene matches. Germline CDR1 is SNHLY and CDR2 is FYNNEI.

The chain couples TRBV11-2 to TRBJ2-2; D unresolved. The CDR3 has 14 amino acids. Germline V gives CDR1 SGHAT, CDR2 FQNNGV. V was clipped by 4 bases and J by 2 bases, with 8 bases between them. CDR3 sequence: CASSYIGNTGELFF. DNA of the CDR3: TGTGCCAGCAGCTACATTGGTAACACCGGGGAGCTGTTTTTT.

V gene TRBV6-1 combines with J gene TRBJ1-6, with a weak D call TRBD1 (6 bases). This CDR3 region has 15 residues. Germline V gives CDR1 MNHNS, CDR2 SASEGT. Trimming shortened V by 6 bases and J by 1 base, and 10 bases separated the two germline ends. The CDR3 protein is CASRNRDSYNSPLHF. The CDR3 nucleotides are TGTGCCAGCAGAAACAGGGATTCCTATAATTCACCCCTCCACTTT.

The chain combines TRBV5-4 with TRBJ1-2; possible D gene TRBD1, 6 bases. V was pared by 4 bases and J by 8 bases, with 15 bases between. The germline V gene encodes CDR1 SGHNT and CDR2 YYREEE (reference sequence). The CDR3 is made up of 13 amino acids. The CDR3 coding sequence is TGTGCCAGCAGCCCCCGAGGGACATACGGCTACACCTTC. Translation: CASSPRGTYGYTF.

CDR3 amino acids: CASSFIGGAKNIQYF. CDR3 in DNA: TGCGCCAGCAGCTTCATCGGGGGCGCAAAAAACATTCAGTACTTC. The rearrangement uses TRBV5-1 and TRBJ2-4; D may match TRBD1 or TRBD2 (6 bases each). The germline V and J ends were trimmed by 2 bases and 4 bases, with 13 bases remaining between them. From germline, CDR1 is SGHRS and CDR2 YFSETQ. This CDR3 is 15 amino acids long. Variable domain in full (rest from reference TRBV5-1 and TRBJ2-4): KAGVTQTPRYLIKTRGQQVTLSCSPISGHRSVSWYQQTPGQGLQFLFEYFSETQRNKGNFPGRFSGRQFSNSRSEMNVSTLELGDSALYLCASSFIGGAKNIQYFGAGTRLSVL.

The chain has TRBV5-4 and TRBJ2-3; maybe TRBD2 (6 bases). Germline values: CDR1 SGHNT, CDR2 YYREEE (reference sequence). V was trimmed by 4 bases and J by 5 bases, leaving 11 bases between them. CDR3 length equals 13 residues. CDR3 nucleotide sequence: TGTGCCAGCAGCCCGACGACTAGAGATACGCAGTATTTT. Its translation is CASSPTTRDTQYF.

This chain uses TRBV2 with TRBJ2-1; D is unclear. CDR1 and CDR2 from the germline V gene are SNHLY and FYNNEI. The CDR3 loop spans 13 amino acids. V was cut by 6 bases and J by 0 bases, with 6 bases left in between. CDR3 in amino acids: CASSDSSYNEQFF. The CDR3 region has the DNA TGTGCCAGCAGCGATAGCTCCTACAATGAGCAGTTCTTC.

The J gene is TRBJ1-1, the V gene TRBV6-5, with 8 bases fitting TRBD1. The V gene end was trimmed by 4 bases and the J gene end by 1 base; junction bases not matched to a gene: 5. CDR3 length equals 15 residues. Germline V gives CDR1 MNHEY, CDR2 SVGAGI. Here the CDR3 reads CASSWQGAGNTEAFF. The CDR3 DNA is TGTGCCAGCAGTTGGCAGGGGGCAGGGAACACTGAAGCTTTCTTT.